This is a list of T cell receptor beta chains from one sample in a study of early T cells in non-severe SARS-CoV-2 infection. TCRdb passed the 5' RACE reads through MiXCR, listing each CDR3 protein once. This table has fewer than 120,000 distinct CDR3 sequences, over 9.5% appearing once. Sample: whole blood, taken at baseline. The receptors come from an adult who was a healthcare worker with PCR-confirmed SARS-CoV-2 infection or an uninfected control (not recorded which). Both conserved end residues are part of each CDR3. Each record gives: J gene, V gene, clone size, D gene, CDR3 DNA, CDR3 protein. The D gene is left open where the match is weak. The size field is filled for only some rows; it gives once, few, many or a size class.

>TRBJ2-1|TRBV9|NA|NA
TGTGCCAGCAGCGTAGAGGCAGGCGTTTACAATGAGCAGTTCTTC
CASSVEAGVYNEQFF
>TRBJ1-4|TRBV4-1|NA|NA
TGCGCCAGCAGCCAAGGAGGATATGAAAAACTGTTTTTT
CASSQGGYEKLFF
>TRBJ2-7|TRBV27|NA|NA
TGTGCCAGCAGTTTATTGGTCAGGGGCGTCCTTAAGGACGAGCAGTACTTC
CASSLLVRGVLKDEQYF
>TRBJ2-7|TRBV5-6|many|NA
TGTGCCAGCAGCTTTGGATTCGGCGAGCAGTACTTC
CASSFGFGEQYF
>TRBJ1-1|TRBV18|NA|TRBD1
TGTGCCAGCTCACCCACTACAGGGGGAAACACTGAAGCTTTCTTT
CASSPTTGGNTEAFF
>TRBJ2-3|TRBV9|many|TRBD2
TGTGCCAGCAGTGCTAGCGGTAAATTAGATACGCAGTATTTT
CASSASGKLDTQYF
>TRBJ2-7|TRBV4-2|NA|TRBD2
TGTGCCAGCAGCAGACTAGCGGGGTCGAGCTCCTACGAGCAGTACTTC
CASSRLAGSSSYEQYF
>TRBJ2-1|TRBV4-1|few|NA
TGCGCCAGCAGCCAAGATTCGGGCAGGGTCGTTTACAATGAGCAGTTCTTC
CASSQDSGRVVYNEQFF
>TRBJ1-2|TRBV29-1|NA|NA
TGCAGCGTTGAGGCTAACTATGGCTACACCTTC
CSVEANYGYTF
>TRBJ2-7|TRBV20-1|many|NA
TGCAGTGCAACCGGGACTCTTCCCCCCTACGAGCAGTACTTC
CSATGTLPPYEQYF
>TRBJ2-5|TRBV27|many|NA
TGTGCCAGCAGTTTAGCCGGAACCGGCGGGGAGACCCAGTACTTC
CASSLAGTGGETQYF
>TRBJ1-5|TRBV6-5|NA|NA
TGTGCCAGCAGGCAGGGAAGGCGTCAGCCCCAGCATTTT
CASRQGRRQPQHF
>TRBJ2-3|TRBV9|NA|NA
TGTGCCAGCCGGGACCTCACAGATACGCAGTATTTT
CASRDLTDTQYF
>TRBJ2-7|TRBV20-1|many|TRBD2
TGCAGTGCTAGAGGAGCGGGAGGGAACTACGAGCAGTACTTC
CSARGAGGNYEQYF
>TRBJ1-1|TRBV20-1|once|TRBD1
TGCAGTGCTAGAGATGGGGAGGGGGCAGGTTCTGAAGCTTTCTTT
CSARDGEGAGSEAFF
>TRBJ1-2|TRBV7-2|few|TRBD1
TGTGCCAGCAGCCCTGGGACAGGGCACTATGGCTACACCTTC
CASSPGTGHYGYTF
>TRBJ1-1|TRBV27|few|NA
TGTGCCAGCAGTTACGGGCGAATGAACACTGAAGCTTTCTTT
CASSYGRMNTEAFF
>TRBJ1-5|TRBV5-1|few|NA
TGCGCCAGCAGCTCGGACCCCAATCAGCCCCAGCATTTT
CASSSDPNQPQHF
>TRBJ1-4|TRBV3-1|NA|NA
TGTGCCAGCAGCGTCGAGACTGGGATTTCGGGAAAACTGTTTTTT
CASSVETGISGKLFF
>TRBJ2-6|TRBV4-2|NA|NA
TGTGCCAGCAGCCAGGACGGTACTGGGGCCAACGTCCTGACTTTC
CASSQDGTGANVLTF
>TRBJ1-1|TRBV28|NA|TRBD1
TGTGCCAGCAGGCAGGGACAGGGGGAAAAAGCTTTCTTT
CASRQGQGEKAFF
>TRBJ1-1|TRBV12-5|NA|NA
TGTGCTAGTGGTTTAGGGTACACTGAAGCTTTCTTT
CASGLGYTEAFF
>TRBJ2-7|TRBV28|few|TRBD1
TGTGCCAGCAGGCCAGGGGGTCGAAGCTCCTACGAGCAGTACTTC
CASRPGGRSSYEQYF
>TRBJ2-1|TRBV27|few|TRBD1
TGTGCCAGCAGTTTATATGGGACAGACTCCTACAATGAGCAGTTCTTC
CASSLYGTDSYNEQFF
>TRBJ2-3|TRBV20-1|NA|TRBD2
TGCAGTGCCAGAGGACTAGCGGGAGTTGGAGATACGCAGTATTTT
CSARGLAGVGDTQYF
>TRBJ1-1|TRBV28|many|NA
TGTGCCAGCAGCCCTCTCGGGGGCGCGAGTACTGAAGCTTTCTTT
CASSPLGGASTEAFF
>TRBJ2-7|TRBV19|NA|TRBD1
TGTGCCAGTAGTATAGCTCCTCCGGGACAGGGGGCCGAGCAGTACTTC
CASSIAPPGQGAEQYF
>TRBJ1-5|TRBV12-3/TRBV12-4|few|NA
TGTGCCAGCAGCCGAGCCCTTCAGCCCCAGCATTTT
CASSRALQPQHF
>TRBJ2-3|TRBV6-1|few|TRBD2
TGTGCCAGCAGTGAAGCATTGACTAGCGGTAGCACAGATACGCAGTATTTT
CASSEALTSGSTDTQYF
>TRBJ2-1|TRBV29-1|NA|NA
TGCAGCGTTGAGTTATTGGGGAGCTCCTACAATGAGCAGTTCTTC
CSVELLGSSYNEQFF
>TRBJ1-2|TRBV12-3/TRBV12-4|few|NA
TGTGCCAGCAGTTTAACGTCAGGGTCTGGCTACACCTTC
CASSLTSGSGYTF
>TRBJ2-3|TRBV19|few|NA
TGTGCCAGTAGTATCCAGACTCGGGATACGCAGTATTTT
CASSIQTRDTQYF
>TRBJ1-5|TRBV18|many|NA
TGTGCCAGCTCACCAGAGGGGTATAGCAATCAGCCCCAGCATTTT
CASSPEGYSNQPQHF
>TRBJ1-5|TRBV24-1|few|TRBD1
TGTGCCACCAGTGAGCAGACAGGGGCGAACAATCAGCCCCAGCATTTT
CATSEQTGANNQPQHF
>TRBJ2-1|TRBV5-8|few|TRBD2
TGTGCCAGCAGCGCGGGACTAGCGGACAATGAGCAGTTCTTC
CASSAGLADNEQFF
>TRBJ2-1|TRBV20-1|few|TRBD1
TGCAGTGCAACCCGACAGGGGTCCTACAATGAGCAGTTCTTC
CSATRQGSYNEQFF
>TRBJ2-3|TRBV30|few|TRBD2
TGTGCACTGGGACTAAGACAGTTACGCACAGATACGCAGTATTTT
CALGLRQLRTDTQYF
>TRBJ1-1|TRBV7-9|many|NA
TGTGCCAGCAGCCACTTGCCGGACCCCCTGCACGCCACTGAAGCTTTCTTT
CASSHLPDPLHATEAFF
>TRBJ2-7|TRBV20-1|few|TRBD2
TGCAGTGCACCCGGGACTAGCGAGCAGTACTTC
CSAPGTSEQYF
>TRBJ2-6|TRBV11-2|once|TRBD2
TGTGCCAGCAGCTTTCGGACTAGCGGGGCTTACTCTGGGGCCAACGTCCTGACTTTC
CASSFRTSGAYSGANVLTF
>TRBJ2-1|TRBV27|NA|NA
TGTGCCAGCACTTGGGCGGCAGGGGAGGAACTAAATGAGCAGTTCTTC
CASTWAAGEELNEQFF
>TRBJ2-2|TRBV7-2|once|TRBD1
TGTGCCGGATCGAGGGGACAGGGGTCGAACACCGGGGAGCTGTTTTTT
CAGSRGQGSNTGELFF
>TRBJ2-7|TRBV29-1|NA|NA
TGCAGCGTTGAACTCGGACAGACTGGCTACAACGAGCAGTACTTC
CSVELGQTGYNEQYF
>TRBJ2-7|TRBV20-1|NA|NA
TGCAGTGCTAGAGAGTACTACGAGCAGTACTTC
CSAREYYEQYF
>TRBJ2-3|TRBV5-1|NA|NA
TGCGCCAGCAGCTTGTCATCTCTAGGCACAGATACGCAGTATTTT
CASSLSSLGTDTQYF
>TRBJ1-6|TRBV9|few|NA
TGTGCCAGCAGCGTAGGCTCGGACAGCTATAATTCACCCCTCCACTTT
CASSVGSDSYNSPLHF
>TRBJ1-6|TRBV20-1|many|TRBD1
TGCAGTGCTAGCCCGACAGGGGGTTATTCACCCCTCCACTTT
CSASPTGGYSPLHF